Below are 8 T cell receptor beta chains sequenced from a single sample in a study of blood T cell repertoires in COVID-19. Some clones are missing from TCRdb's copy, which holds only in-frame ones; the method was immunoSEQ multiplex PCR. The sample contains roughly 440,000 clones, around 88% of which appear only once. The sequenced sample was peripheral blood. The receptor set was obtained from a woman aged 50 to 65 with COVID-19, enrolled during active disease.

This chain links TRBV9 with TRBJ2-5, with D tentatively TRBD1 (7 bases). With 4 bases removed from V and 1 base from J, the gap between germline ends came to 14 bases. Germline values: CDR1 SGDLS, CDR2 YYNGEE. This CDR3 is 15 amino acids long. CDR3 DNA sequence: TGTGCCAGCAGCTCGTACAGGGGAGGCCAAGAGACCCAGTACTTC. Amino acid sequence: CASSSYRGGQETQYF.

This chain connects TRBV29-1 to TRBJ1-2; no clear D. The ends were cut back, 7 bases at V and 4 bases at J, with 19 bases in the middle. The CDR3 contains 14 residues. CDR1 is SQVTM and CDR2 is ANQGSEA in the germline V gene. The CDR3 DNA reads TGCAGCGCCCTTGAGGGTTTCGGGGTCTATGGCTACACCTTC. It codes for CSALEGFGVYGYTF.

CDR3 sequence (DNA): TGTGCCAGCAGCTTTGGCCGTACAGATACGCAGTATTTT. Translated: CASSFGRTDTQYF. V and J are TRBV5-6 and TRBJ2-3, with D hard to call. Per the germline V gene, CDR1 is SGHDT and CDR2 is YYEEEE. The CDR3 loop spans 13 amino acids. V was clipped by 2 bases and J by 3 bases, with 7 bases between them.

In DNA form, the CDR3 reads TGTGCCTGGAGTAAGAACAGGGATTCACCCCTCCACTTT. Translation gives CAWSKNRDSPLHF. The chain employs TRBV30 and TRBJ1-6; D is perhaps TRBD1 (6 bases). V was cut by 2 bases and J by 8 bases, with 10 bases left in between. This CDR3 contains 13 residues. Germline CDR1 GTSNPN, CDR2 SVGIG (reference sequence).

The chain's CDR3 is CASNPRRGDEQFF. Here the CDR3 DNA reads TGTGCCAGCAACCCAAGAAGGGGCGATGAGCAGTTCTTC. The chain recombines TRBV2 with TRBJ2-1; maybe TRBD1 (5 bases). The CDR3 is 13 amino acids. V was shortened by 7 bases and J by 8 bases, with 15 bases between the two germline ends. Looked up from germline, CDR1 is SNHLY and CDR2 is FYNNEI.

V is TRBV5-4 and J is TRBJ2-4, with 13 nucleotides matching TRBD2. The germline V gene encodes CDR1 SGHNT and CDR2 YYREEE (reference sequence). The CDR3 is made up of 14 amino acids. V shed 10 bases, J shed 9 bases, and the junction held 10 bases outside the gene matches. CDR3 nucleotides: TGTGCCGGCCAACTAGCGGGGGGGCCAGGCATTCAGTACTTC. This translates into CAGQLAGGPGIQYF. Looking up the rest from reference TRBV5-4 and TRBJ2-4 gives the full variable domain: ETGVTQSPTHLIKTRGQQVTLRCSSQSGHNTVSWYQQALGQGPQFIFQYYREEENGRGNFPPRFSGLQFPNYSSELNVNALELDDSALYLCAGQLAGGPGIQYFGAGTRLSVL.

The V and J genes are TRBV21-1 and TRBJ1-5; the table assigns TRBD1, which was not confirmed against the DNA. TRBV21-1 is labeled a pseudogene. The CDR3 runs to 16 residues. The CDR3 DNA follows: TGTGCCAGCAGCAAAGTTCGGACAACAAGCAATCAGCCCCAGCATTTT. It yields the protein CASSKVRTTSNQPQHF.

The J gene is TRBJ2-3, the V gene TRBV6-4; D not resolved. Germline V lookup: CDR1 MRHNA, CDR2 SNTAGT. The CDR3 loop spans 16 amino acids. V gave up 4 bases and J gave up 3 bases, with 17 bases separating them. The CDR3 DNA reads as TGTGCCAGCAGTGTCACTACATCGGCCTCTACAGATACGCAGTATTTT. It codes for CASSVTTSASTDTQYF.